A selection of T cell receptor beta chains follows, all from one sample in a study of Tregs in tolerant kidney transplant recipients. Assay used: immunoSEQ multiplex PCR; TCRdb lists only in-frame clones, some missing. The sample has roughly 64,000 clones, over 75% seen once. Sequencing was performed on CD4+ T cells from blood (PBMCs), taken 6 months after the transplant. The receptor set was obtained from a human patient who received a combined kidney and bone marrow transplant. Some T cells here may be from the graft donor. Both conserved end residues are part of each CDR3. D genes are given only for firm matches. Clone size appears in some rows only: once, few, many, or a class for an expanded clone.

13	TRBD2	TRBV29-1	TRBJ2-1	-	CSVLGTSGNEQFF	TGCAGCGTCCTAGGGACTAGCGGCAATGAGCAGTTCTTC
17	TRBD2	TRBV11-1	TRBJ2-3	-	CASSLKASGLAGDTQYF	TGTGCCAGCAGCTTAAAGGCCTCGGGACTAGCGGGAGATACGCAGTATTTT
16	TRBD1	TRBV7-9	TRBJ1-3	medium-sized	CASSFQGVVSGNTIYF	TGTGCCAGCAGCTTCCAGGGGGTCGTCTCTGGAAACACCATATATTTT
16	TRBD2	TRBV4-1	TRBJ2-5	-	CASSQDPGGERETQYF	TGCGCCAGCAGCCAAGATCCGGGGGGGGAACGGGAGACCCAGTACTTC
17	-	TRBV29-1	TRBJ1-2	-	CSVIWDNPGRRLHGYTF	TGCAGCGTAATTTGGGACAATCCGGGACGTCGGCTGCATGGCTACACCTTC
13	TRBD2	TRBV28	TRBJ2-5	-	CATQRGGGETQYF	TGTGCCACCCAGCGGGGGGGCGGAGAGACCCAGTACTTC
15	-	TRBV11-2	TRBJ2-6	-	CATADDYPGANVLTF	TGTGCCACTGCGGACGACTACCCTGGGGCCAACGTCCTGACTTTC
16	-	TRBV28	TRBJ1-5	-	CASSFTGFSSNQPQHF	TGTGCCAGCAGTTTTACAGGGTTCTCTAGCAATCAGCCCCAGCATTTT
18	-	TRBV29-1	TRBJ2-6	-	CSGLFREGGTAGANVLTF	TGCAGCGGACTCTTCAGGGAGGGGGGAACCGCTGGGGCCAACGTCCTGACTTTC
16	TRBD2	TRBV7-3	TRBJ2-3	-	CASSINSGGGTDTQYF	TGTGCCAGCAGCATAAATAGCGGGGGGGGCACAGATACGCAGTATTTT
13	-	TRBV9	TRBJ1-2	-	CASSPGDNYGYTF	TGTGCCAGCAGCCCAGGGGACAACTATGGCTACACCTTC
16	-	TRBV5-1	TRBJ1-2	-	CASSLAGEGETYGYTF	TGCGCCAGCAGCTTGGCCGGGGAGGGCGAAACGTATGGCTACACCTTC
12	-	TRBV10-3	TRBJ1-2	-	CASGRGNYGYTF	TGTGCCTCCGGCAGAGGCAACTATGGCTACACCTTC
17	-	TRBV9	TRBJ2-3	-	CASSVGVSTGSTDTQYF	TGTGCCAGCAGCGTAGGAGTATCAACAGGAAGCACAGATACGCAGTATTTT
15	-	TRBV19	TRBJ1-2	-	CASSAARKANYGYTF	TGTGCCAGTAGTGCTGCCAGGAAAGCTAACTATGGCTACACCTTC
18	TRBD2	TRBV11-3	TRBJ2-2	-	CASSLDYSGSRVTGELFF	TGTGCCAGCAGCCTCGACTATAGCGGGAGTCGGGTTACCGGGGAGCTGTTTTTT
14	-	TRBV13	TRBJ2-4	-	CASSFQGSKNIQYF	TGTGCCAGCAGCTTCCAGGGCTCCAAAAACATTCAGTACTTC
14	-	TRBV7-2	TRBJ1-2	-	CASRNQGISYGYTF	TGTGCCAGCAGGAACCAGGGTATAAGCTATGGCTACACCTTC
16	TRBD2	TRBV18	TRBJ2-7	-	CASSPTSGGWSYEQYF	TGTGCCAGCTCACCGACTAGCGGGGGGTGGTCCTACGAGCAGTACTTC
13	-	TRBV9	TRBJ2-5	-	CASSWTYGETQYF	TGTGCCAGCAGCTGGACTTACGGGGAGACCCAGTACTTC
17	TRBD1	TRBV27	TRBJ2-1	-	CASSLSVGTDPYNEQFF	TGTGCCAGCAGTTTATCGGTGGGGACAGATCCCTACAATGAGCAGTTCTTC
16	-	TRBV5-5	TRBJ2-1	-	CASSSRGGDTYNEQFF	TGTGCCAGCAGCTCGAGGGGGGGCGACACCTACAATGAGCAGTTCTTC
16	TRBD2	TRBV5-5	TRBJ2-3	-	CASSGRGSGVGDTQYF	TGTGCCAGCAGCGGTCGGGGTAGCGGGGTTGGAGATACGCAGTATTTT
18	-	TRBV1	TRBJ2-3	-	CTSSQAFEGLPSTDTQYF	TGCACCAGCAGCCAAGCATTCGAAGGACTGCCTAGCACAGATACGCAGTATTTT
14	-	TRBV19	TRBJ1-4	-	CASRSPDRNEKLFF	TGTGCCAGTAGATCCCCGGACAGAAATGAAAAACTGTTTTTT
13	-	TRBV2	TRBJ2-5	-	CASSEGQGYDSYF	TGTGCCAGCAGTGAAGGGCAGGGGTACGATTCGTACTTC
14	-	TRBV6-6	TRBJ2-3	-	CASRPWASTDTQYF	TGTGCCAGCAGGCCCTGGGCTAGCACAGATACGCAGTATTTT
13	-	TRBV9	TRBJ1-2	-	CASSVGQGGGYTF	TGTGCCAGCAGCGTAGGGCAGGGAGGTGGCTACACCTTC
15	-	TRBV7-2	TRBJ2-1	-	CASSLEGGHVNEQFF	TGTGCCAGCAGCTTAGAGGGGGGGCACGTCAATGAGCAGTTCTTC
16	TRBD2	TRBV9	TRBJ2-7	few	CASSPRLAGGLNEQYF	TGTGCCAGCAGCCCCCGACTAGCGGGAGGGTTAAACGAGCAGTACTTC
16	TRBD2	TRBV7-3	TRBJ2-2	-	CASSPPGGHNTGELFF	TGTGCCAGCTCTCCCCCGGGGGGGCATAACACCGGGGAGCTGTTTTTT
15	-	TRBV2	TRBJ2-1	-	CASREQGGSYNEQFF	TGTGCCAGCAGGGAACAGGGTGGCTCCTACAATGAGCAGTTCTTC
13	-	TRBV5-1	TRBJ1-1	-	CASSLVPGSEAFF	TGCGCCAGCAGCTTGGTGCCGGGGTCTGAAGCTTTCTTT
16	-	TRBV28	TRBJ1-1	-	CASSPRPPTQNTEAFF	TGTGCCAGCAGTCCCAGGCCTCCTACACAGAACACTGAAGCTTTCTTT
15	-	TRBV6-5	TRBJ1-2	-	CASSYSNSRASGYTF	TGTGCCAGCAGTTACTCGAACTCTAGAGCGTCCGGCTACACCTTC
13	TRBD1	TRBV5-1	TRBJ2-7	-	CASSHGQGYEQYF	TGCGCCAGCAGCCACGGACAGGGCTACGAGCAGTACTTC
15	-	TRBV9	TRBJ2-2	once	CASSVAVLATGELFF	TGTGCCAGCAGCGTAGCTGTACTAGCCACCGGGGAGCTGTTTTTT
15	TRBD1	TRBV6-5	TRBJ1-6	-	CASSYSTGWNSPLHF	TGTGCCAGCAGTTACTCGACAGGGTGGAATTCACCCCTCCACTTT
16	TRBD2	TRBV7-9	TRBJ2-3	-	CASSLGASGGTDTQYF	TGTGCCAGCAGCTTAGGGGCTAGCGGGGGCACAGATACGCAGTATTTT
15	TRBD1	TRBV19	TRBJ2-7	-	CASSNPGTVSYEQYF	TGTGCCAGTAGCAACCCCGGGACAGTCTCCTACGAGCAGTACTTC
15	-	TRBV9	TRBJ2-5	-	CASSVSRTGQETQYF	TGTGCCAGCAGCGTCTCCCGGACGGGGCAAGAGACCCAGTACTTC
17	-	TRBV11-3	TRBJ1-3	-	CASSLKGPRQTGNTIYF	TGTGCCAGCAGCTTAAAAGGTCCGCGGCAGACTGGAAACACCATATATTTT
15	-	TRBV9	TRBJ2-7	-	CASSVSEENSYEQYF	TGTGCCAGCAGCGTATCTGAGGAGAACTCCTACGAGCAGTACTTC